Described below is a single TCR beta chain sequence and its context. TCR beta chains were sequenced at survey level with immunoSEQ. The assay was immunoSEQ multiplex PCR, and TCRdb's table has in-frame clones only and misses some. The sample has around 50,000 clones; 80% to 95% are singletons. The sample comprised PBMCs. This clonotype was obtained from a man between 40 and 49 years old with rheumatoid arthritis.

The CDR3 bases are TGTGCCAGCAGCGTGGGTGATAGCAATCAGCCCCAGCATTTT. Its protein is CASSVGDSNQPQHF. The V and J genes are TRBV9 and TRBJ1-5, with D unclear. The V gene lost 2 bases and the J gene lost 0 bases, with 6 bases spanning the gap. Per the germline V gene, CDR1 is SGDLS and CDR2 is YYNGEE. This CDR3 is built from 14 residues.